A selection of T cell receptor beta chains follows, all from one sample in a study of response to subunit inactivated influenza vaccine. Via MiXCR, TCRdb re-called the RT-PCR reads, giving one row per CDR3 protein. The sample contains a few hundred thousand distinct CDR3 sequences, 11% of which appear only once. This sample also appeared in a second study, on T cells expressing NK-cell markers.

The material sequenced was PBMCs from blood, taken on the day of vaccination. These receptors were obtained from a man aged 50 to 59 who received an inactivated influenza vaccine. Both conserved end residues are part of each CDR3. Fields, in order: D gene, clone size, J gene, V gene, CDR3 protein, CDR3 DNA. A D gene is named only where the DNA matches it firmly. Some rows have no size entry. The others give once, few or many, or a class for an expanded clone.

d_gene: TRBD2
abundance: many
j_gene: TRBJ2-1
v_gene: TRBV5-1
CDR3aa: CASSLRTSGGVNEQFF
CDR3nt: TGCGCCAGCAGCTTGAGGACTAGCGGGGGGGTCAATGAGCAGTTCTTC

d_gene: TRBD1
abundance: few
j_gene: TRBJ1-4
v_gene: TRBV29-1
CDR3aa: CSAGTGSGNEKLFF
CDR3nt: TGCTCCGCCGGGACAGGGTCCGGTAATGAAAAACTGTTTTTT

d_gene: NA
abundance: NA
j_gene: TRBJ2-1
v_gene: TRBV10-3
CDR3aa: CAISDNQRNPYNEQFF
CDR3nt: TGTGCCATCAGTGACAACCAGCGGAACCCCTACAATGAGCAGTTCTTC

d_gene: TRBD1
abundance: NA
j_gene: TRBJ1-1
v_gene: TRBV27
CDR3aa: CASSSQGDATEAFF
CDR3nt: TGTGCCAGCAGTTCACAGGGGGATGCTACTGAAGCTTTCTTT

d_gene: NA
abundance: NA
j_gene: TRBJ2-5
v_gene: TRBV5-1
CDR3aa: CASSQNGGVMETQYF
CDR3nt: TGCGCCAGCAGCCAGAACGGGGGCGTGATGGAGACCCAGTACTTC

d_gene: TRBD1
abundance: few
j_gene: TRBJ1-4
v_gene: TRBV4-2
CDR3aa: CASSQDRQGVREKLFF
CDR3nt: TGTGCCAGCAGCCAAGATCGGCAGGGGGTGCGGGAAAAACTGTTTTTT

d_gene: NA
abundance: NA
j_gene: TRBJ1-4
v_gene: TRBV28
CDR3aa: CASSLYRRRATFQGDEKLFF
CDR3nt: TGTGCCAGCAGTTTATATAGGCGGAGAGCTACTTTTCAAGGGGATGAAAAACTGTTTTTT

d_gene: TRBD1
abundance: few
j_gene: TRBJ2-7
v_gene: TRBV7-9
CDR3aa: CASSLQGALYEQYF
CDR3nt: TGTGCCAGCAGCTTACAGGGGGCCCTCTACGAGCAGTACTTC

d_gene: TRBD2
abundance: NA
j_gene: TRBJ2-3
v_gene: TRBV4-3
CDR3aa: CASSQEPSGVGHTQYF
CDR3nt: TGCGCCAGCAGCCAAGAACCCAGCGGGGTGGGGCATACGCAGTATTTT

d_gene: NA
abundance: few
j_gene: TRBJ2-7
v_gene: TRBV5-1
CDR3aa: CASSPSGYSYEQYF
CDR3nt: TGCGCCAGCAGCCCGTCGGGATACTCCTACGAGCAGTACTTC

d_gene: NA
abundance: many
j_gene: TRBJ2-7
v_gene: TRBV4-2
CDR3aa: CASSQDSGPNEQYF
CDR3nt: TGTGCCAGCAGCCAAGATTCAGGGCCCAACGAGCAGTACTTC

d_gene: NA
abundance: NA
j_gene: TRBJ2-7
v_gene: TRBV20-1
CDR3aa: CSARVGGGTYEQYF
CDR3nt: TGCAGTGCTAGAGTGGGGGGAGGAACTTACGAGCAGTACTTC

d_gene: TRBD1
abundance: NA
j_gene: TRBJ2-7
v_gene: TRBV5-1
CDR3aa: CASSKGTATYEQYF
CDR3nt: TGCGCCAGCAGCAAGGGGACAGCTACCTACGAGCAGTACTTC

d_gene: TRBD2
abundance: NA
j_gene: TRBJ2-5
v_gene: TRBV20-1
CDR3aa: CSAGISGGVETQYF
CDR3nt: TGCAGTGCCGGAATTAGCGGGGGGGTGGAGACCCAGTACTTC

d_gene: TRBD1
abundance: NA
j_gene: TRBJ1-1
v_gene: TRBV11-3
CDR3aa: CASSSGAGGEAFF
CDR3nt: TGTGCCAGCAGCTCCGGAGCAGGGGGTGAAGCTTTCTTT

d_gene: TRBD2
abundance: many
j_gene: TRBJ2-5
v_gene: TRBV5-1
CDR3aa: CASSPGTSGTVIQETQYF
CDR3nt: TGCGCCAGCAGCCCCGGGACTAGCGGGACCGTCATCCAAGAGACCCAGTACTTC